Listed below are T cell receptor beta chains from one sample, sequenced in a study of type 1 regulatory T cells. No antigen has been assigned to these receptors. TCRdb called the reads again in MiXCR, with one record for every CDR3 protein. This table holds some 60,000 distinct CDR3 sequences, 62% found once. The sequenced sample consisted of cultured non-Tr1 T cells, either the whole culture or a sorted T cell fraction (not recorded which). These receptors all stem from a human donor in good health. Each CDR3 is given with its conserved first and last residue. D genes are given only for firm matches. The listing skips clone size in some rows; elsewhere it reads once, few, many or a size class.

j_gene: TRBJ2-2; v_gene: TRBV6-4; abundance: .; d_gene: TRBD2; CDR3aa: CASTPKLARSGELFF; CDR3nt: TGTGCCAGCACCCCTAAACTAGCGAGGTCCGGGGAGCTGTTTTTT
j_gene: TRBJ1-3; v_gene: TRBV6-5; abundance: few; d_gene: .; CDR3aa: CASSYLPESHSGNTIYF; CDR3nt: TGTGCCAGCAGTTACCTCCCGGAAAGCCACTCTGGAAACACCATATATTTT
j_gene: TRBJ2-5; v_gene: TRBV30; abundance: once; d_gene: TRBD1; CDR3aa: CACHGTGVQETQYF; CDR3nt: TGTGCCTGCCATGGGACAGGTGTACAAGAGACCCAGTACTTC
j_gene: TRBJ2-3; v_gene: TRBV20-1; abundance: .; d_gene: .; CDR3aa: CSARPGRTDTQYF; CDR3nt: TGCAGTGCTCGTCCCGGTCGGACAGATACGCAGTATTTT
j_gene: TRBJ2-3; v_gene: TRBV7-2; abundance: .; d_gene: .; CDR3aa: CASSPRRAQYF; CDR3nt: TGTGCCAGCAGCCCCCGGAGGGCGCAGTATTTT
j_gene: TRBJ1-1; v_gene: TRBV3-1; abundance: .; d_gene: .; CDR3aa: CASSQDRWQGNGNTEAFF; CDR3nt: TGTGCCAGCAGCCAAGATCGTTGGCAGGGTAATGGTAACACTGAAGCTTTCTTT
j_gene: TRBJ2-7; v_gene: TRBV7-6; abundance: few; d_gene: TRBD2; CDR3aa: CASSWSNSGYEQYF; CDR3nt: TGTGCCAGCAGCTGGAGTAATAGCGGGTACGAGCAGTACTTC
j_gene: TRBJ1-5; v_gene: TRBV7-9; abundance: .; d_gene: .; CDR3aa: CASSLDPIGQPQHF; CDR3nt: TGTGCCAGCAGCTTAGACCCAATCGGGCAGCCCCAGCATTTT
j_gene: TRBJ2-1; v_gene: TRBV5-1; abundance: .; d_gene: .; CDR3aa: CASSLVGGDEQFF; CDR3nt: TGCGCCAGCAGCTTGGTGGGGGGTGATGAGCAGTTCTTC
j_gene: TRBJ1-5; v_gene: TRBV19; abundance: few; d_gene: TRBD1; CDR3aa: CASSDRGHQPQHF; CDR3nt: TGTGCCAGTAGCGACAGGGGGCATCAGCCCCAGCATTTT
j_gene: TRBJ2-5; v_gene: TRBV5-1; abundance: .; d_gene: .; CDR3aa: CASSLAGAETQYF; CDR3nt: TGCGCCAGCAGCTTGGCGGGGGCGGAGACCCAGTACTTC
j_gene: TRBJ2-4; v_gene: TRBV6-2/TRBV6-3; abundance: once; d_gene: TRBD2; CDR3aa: CASSPRLAGGDIQYF; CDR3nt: TGTGCCAGCAGTCCCCGACTAGCGGGGGGCGACATTCAGTACTTC
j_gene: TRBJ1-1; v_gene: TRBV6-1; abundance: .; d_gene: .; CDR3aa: CASSDRGLRTEAFF; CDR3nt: TGTGCCAGCAGTGATCGGGGGCTCAGGACTGAAGCTTTCTTT
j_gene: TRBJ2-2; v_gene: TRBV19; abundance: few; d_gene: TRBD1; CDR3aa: CASSIQGAAGELFF; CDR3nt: TGTGCCAGTAGTATCCAGGGGGCAGCCGGGGAGCTGTTTTTT
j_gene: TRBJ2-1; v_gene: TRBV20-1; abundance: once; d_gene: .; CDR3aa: CSAQLGMGGNEQFF; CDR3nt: TGCAGTGCTCAGCTCGGGATGGGTGGCAATGAGCAGTTCTTC
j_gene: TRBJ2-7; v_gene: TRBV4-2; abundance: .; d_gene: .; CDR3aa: CASSQEGGRVSEQYF; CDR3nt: TGTGCCAGCAGCCAAGAGGGGGGGCGCGTTTCCGAGCAGTACTTC
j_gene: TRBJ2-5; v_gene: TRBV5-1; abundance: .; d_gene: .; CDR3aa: CASSGGSSDQETQYF; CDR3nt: TGCGCCAGCAGCGGGGGGTCTAGCGACCAAGAGACCCAGTACTTC
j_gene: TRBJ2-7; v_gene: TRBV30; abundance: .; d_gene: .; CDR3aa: CAWSPGLDSYEQYF; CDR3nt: TGTGCCTGGAGCCCCGGGCTAGACTCCTACGAGCAGTACTTC
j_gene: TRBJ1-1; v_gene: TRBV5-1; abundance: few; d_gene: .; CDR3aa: CASSLTEGALTEAFF; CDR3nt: TGCGCCAGCAGCTTGACCGAGGGAGCGTTGACTGAAGCTTTCTTT
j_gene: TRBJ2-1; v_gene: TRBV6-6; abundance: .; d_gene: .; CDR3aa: CASSRNERFF; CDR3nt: TGTGCCAGCAGTCGCAATGAGCGGTTCTTC
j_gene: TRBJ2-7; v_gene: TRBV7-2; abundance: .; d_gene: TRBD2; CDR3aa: CASSLGGRASYEQYF; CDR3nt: TGTGCCAGCAGCTTAGGTGGGAGGGCCTCCTACGAGCAGTACTTC
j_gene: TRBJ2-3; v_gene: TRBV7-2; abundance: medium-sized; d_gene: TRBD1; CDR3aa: CASSLVGQGTDTQYF; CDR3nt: TGTGCCAGCAGCTTAGTTGGACAGGGCACAGATACGCAGTATTTT
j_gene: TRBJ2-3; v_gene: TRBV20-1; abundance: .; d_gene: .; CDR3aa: CSFLKSAGTDTQYF; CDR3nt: TGCAGTTTTCTGAAGAGTGCGGGCACAGATACGCAGTATTTT
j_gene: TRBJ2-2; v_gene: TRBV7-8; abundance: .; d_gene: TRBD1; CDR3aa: CASSSQQGAGTGELFF; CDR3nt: TGTGCCAGCAGCTCTCAACAGGGGGCCGGAACCGGGGAGCTGTTTTTT
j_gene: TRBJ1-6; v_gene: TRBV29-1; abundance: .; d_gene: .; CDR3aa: CSVKEGWGSPLHF; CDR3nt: TGCAGCGTTAAAGAGGGATGGGGGTCACCCCTCCACTTT
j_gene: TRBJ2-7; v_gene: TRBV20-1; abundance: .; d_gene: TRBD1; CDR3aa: CSASEWQGVHEQYF; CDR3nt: TGCAGTGCTAGTGAGTGGCAGGGGGTCCACGAGCAGTACTTC
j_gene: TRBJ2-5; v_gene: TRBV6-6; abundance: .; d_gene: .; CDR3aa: CASSWAPGRETQYF; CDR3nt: TGTGCCAGCAGTTGGGCCCCCGGGCGGGAGACCCAGTACTTC
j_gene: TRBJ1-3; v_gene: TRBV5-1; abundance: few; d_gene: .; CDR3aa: CASSPRSPGLQDTIYF; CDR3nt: TGCGCCAGCAGCCCCCGAAGTCCGGGACTTCAAGACACCATATATTTT
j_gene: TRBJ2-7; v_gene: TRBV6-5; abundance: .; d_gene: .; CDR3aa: CASREGRQNEQYF; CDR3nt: TGTGCCAGCAGGGAGGGCCGGCAGAACGAGCAGTACTTC
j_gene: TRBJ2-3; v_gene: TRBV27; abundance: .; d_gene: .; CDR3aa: CASSPGPDTQYF; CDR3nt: TGTGCCAGCAGCCCCGGCCCAGATACGCAGTATTTT
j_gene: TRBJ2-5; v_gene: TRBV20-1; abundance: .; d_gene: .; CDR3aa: CSASQGETQYF; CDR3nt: TGCAGTGCCTCACAAGGGGAGACCCAGTACTTC
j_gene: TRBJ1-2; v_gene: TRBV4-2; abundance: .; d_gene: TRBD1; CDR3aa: CASSPNRGRTFGYTF; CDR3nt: TGTGCCAGCAGCCCGAACAGGGGGCGGACTTTTGGCTACACCTTC
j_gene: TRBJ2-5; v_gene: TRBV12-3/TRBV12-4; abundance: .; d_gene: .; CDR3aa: CASSSGWGLVGTQYF; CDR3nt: TGTGCCAGCAGCTCCGGGTGGGGGCTTGTAGGGACCCAGTACTTC
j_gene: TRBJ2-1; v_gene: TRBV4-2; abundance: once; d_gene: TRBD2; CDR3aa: CASSQWGPGLAGDSNEQFF; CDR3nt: TGTGCCAGCAGCCAATGGGGTCCGGGACTAGCGGGAGATTCAAATGAGCAGTTCTTC
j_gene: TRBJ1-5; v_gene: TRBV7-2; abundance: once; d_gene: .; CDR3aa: CASSLDAGGNQPQHF; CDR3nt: TGTGCCAGCAGCTTAGATGCGGGAGGCAATCAGCCCCAGCATTTT
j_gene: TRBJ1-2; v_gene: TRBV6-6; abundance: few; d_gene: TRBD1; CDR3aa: CASSTQGAGGYTF; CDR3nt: TGTGCCAGCAGTACACAGGGGGCGGGTGGCTACACCTTC
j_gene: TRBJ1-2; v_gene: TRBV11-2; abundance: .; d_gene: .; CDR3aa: CASSPAGQGYTF; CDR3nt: TGTGCCAGCAGCCCAGCAGGGCAAGGCTACACCTTC
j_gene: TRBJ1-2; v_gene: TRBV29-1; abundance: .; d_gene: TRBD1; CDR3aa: CSVVWARGRNYGYTF; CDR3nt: TGCAGCGTTGTTTGGGCCAGGGGGAGGAACTATGGCTACACCTTC
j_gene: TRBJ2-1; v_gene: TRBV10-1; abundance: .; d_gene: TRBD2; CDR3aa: CASSYVGLAGLNEQFF; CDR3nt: TGCGCCAGCAGCTATGTTGGACTAGCGGGTCTAAATGAGCAGTTCTTC
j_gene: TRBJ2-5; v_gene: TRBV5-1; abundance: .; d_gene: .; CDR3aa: CASSLAGPPQETQYF; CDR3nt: TGCGCCAGCAGCTTGGCAGGACCCCCCCAAGAGACCCAGTACTTC
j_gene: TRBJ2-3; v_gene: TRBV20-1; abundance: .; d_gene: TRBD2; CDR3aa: CSATERERGDTDTQYF; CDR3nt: TGCAGTGCCACTGAGCGGGAGAGGGGGGACACAGATACGCAGTATTTT
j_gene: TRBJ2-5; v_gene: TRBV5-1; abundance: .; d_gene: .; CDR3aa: CASSLAGPQETQYF; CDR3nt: TGCGCCAGCAGCTTGGCCGGGCCGCAAGAGACCCAGTACTTC
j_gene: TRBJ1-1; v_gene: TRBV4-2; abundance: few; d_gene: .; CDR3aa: CASSQEQAGGPEAFF; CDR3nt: TGCGCCAGCAGCCAAGAGCAGGCGGGCGGACCTGAAGCTTTCTTT
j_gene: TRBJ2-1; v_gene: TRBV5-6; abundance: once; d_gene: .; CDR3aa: CASKKPSGDEQFF; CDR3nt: TGTGCCAGCAAAAAACCCTCAGGCGATGAGCAGTTCTTC
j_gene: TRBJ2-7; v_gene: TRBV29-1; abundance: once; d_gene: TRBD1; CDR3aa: CSVVRQGSHEQYF; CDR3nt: TGCAGCGTGGTCCGACAGGGAAGCCACGAGCAGTACTTC
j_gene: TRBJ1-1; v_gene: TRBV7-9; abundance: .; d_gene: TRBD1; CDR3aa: CASSLAGTGEAFF; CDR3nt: TGTGCCAGCAGCTTAGCGGGGACAGGAGAAGCTTTCTTT
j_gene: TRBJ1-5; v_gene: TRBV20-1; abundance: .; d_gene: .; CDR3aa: CSASMQGINQPQHF; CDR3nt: TGCAGTGCCAGTATGCAGGGGATAAATCAGCCCCAGCATTTT
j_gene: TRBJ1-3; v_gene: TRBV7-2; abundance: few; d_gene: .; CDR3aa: CASSLVAGNTIYF; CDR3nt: TGTGCCAGCAGCTTAGTCGCCGGAAACACCATATATTTT
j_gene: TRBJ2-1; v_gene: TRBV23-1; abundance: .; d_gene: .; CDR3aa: CASSQSIGPRGNEQFF; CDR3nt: TGCGCCAGCAGTCAATCGATAGGGCCCCGCGGCAATGAGCAGTTCTTC
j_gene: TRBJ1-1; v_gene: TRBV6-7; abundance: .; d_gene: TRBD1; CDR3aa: CASSYGQGLVEAFF; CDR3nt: TGTGCCAGCAGTTACGGACAGGGGCTTGTTGAAGCTTTCTTT
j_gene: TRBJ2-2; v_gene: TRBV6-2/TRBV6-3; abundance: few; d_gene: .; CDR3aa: CASYPHVGRTGELFF; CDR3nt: TGTGCCAGCTACCCCCACGTGGGGCGCACCGGGGAGCTGTTTTTT
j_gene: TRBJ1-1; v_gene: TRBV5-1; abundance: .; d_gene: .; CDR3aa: CASSFGVDTEAFF; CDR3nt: TGCGCCAGCAGCTTTGGGGTAGACACTGAAGCTTTCTTT
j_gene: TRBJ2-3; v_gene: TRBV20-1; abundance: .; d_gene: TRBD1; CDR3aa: CSATPTGGRTDTQYF; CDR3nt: TGCAGTGCTACGCCGACAGGGGGGAGAACAGATACGCAGTATTTT